The 29 T cell receptor beta chains given below trace back to one sample, sequenced in a study of technical replicates of blood from several donors. The data were produced by immunoSEQ multiplex PCR, yet TCRdb's version contains in-frame clones alone and is incomplete. The data hold about 89,000 clones, with just under 95% observed a single time. Material: T cells isolated from PBMCs. The receptors originated from a human donor in good health.

This rearrangement joins TRBV19 to TRBJ2-2, with TRBD1 as a possible D gene (5 bases). V was shortened by 7 bases and J by 7 bases, with 10 bases between the two germline ends. The CDR3 length is 12 residues. Germline V gene sequence: CDR1 LNHDA, CDR2 SQIVND (reference sequence). The CDR3: CASTPGYGELFF. CDR3 in DNA: TGTGCCAGTACCCCAGGGTACGGGGAGCTGTTTTTT.

The chain recombines TRBV7-8 with TRBJ1-5, with a tentative D call TRBD1 (5 bases). CDR1 and CDR2 (germline): SGHVS, FQNEAQ. Trimming shortened V by 6 bases and J by 0 bases, and 18 bases separated the two germline ends. The CDR3 runs to 17 residues. The CDR3, as DNA: TGTGCCAGCAGTTTACATCCGGACACCTATAGCAATCAGCCCCAGCATTTT. This encodes CASSLHPDTYSNQPQHF.

The chain has TRBV5-1 and TRBJ2-3; D possibly corresponds to TRBD2 (5 bases). CDR1 and CDR2 (germline): SGHRS, YFSETQ. This CDR3 region has 13 residues. Trimming pared 0 bases from V and 5 bases from J, leaving 7 bases between. The CDR3 spells CASSLVGEDTQYF. As DNA, the CDR3 is TGCGCCAGCAGCTTGGTCGGGGAAGATACGCAGTATTTT.

The V and J genes are TRBV28 and TRBJ1-2; 7 nucleotides align to TRBD1. The CDR3 is 14 amino acids. The V segment lost 5 bases and the J segment 7 bases; nucleotides outside the gene matches: 10. Per the germline V gene, CDR1 is MDHEN and CDR2 is SYDVKM. The CDR3 spells CASSRWDSNGGYTF. For the CDR3, the DNA is TGTGCCAGCAGTCGTTGGGACAGTAATGGTGGCTACACCTTC.

The V gene is TRBV19, the J gene TRBJ2-1, with TRBD2 matching over 9 bases. Germline CDR1 reads LNHDA; CDR2 reads SQIVND (reference sequence). CDR3 length: 14 residues. The V and J ends lost 4 bases and 2 bases, in that order; junction bases with no gene match: 0. The CDR3 DNA follows: TGTGCCAGTAGTAGCGGGGGGGCCTACAATGAGCAGTTCTTC. This translates into CASSSGGAYNEQFF.

The gene calls are TRBV4-1 and TRBJ1-1; TRBD1 might be the D (5 bases). The V gene lost 0 bases and the J gene lost 1 base, with 15 bases spanning the gap. Germline CDR1 is MGHRA and CDR2 is YSYEKL. The CDR3 runs to 17 residues. The CDR3 nucleotides read TGCGCCAGCAGCCAAGATTGGGCTGCGGGGGGGAACACTGAAGCTTTCTTT. Protein sequence: CASSQDWAAGGNTEAFF.

The rearrangement links TRBV7-2 to TRBJ2-5; D gene ambiguous. The CDR3 is 11 residues long. V was pared by 5 bases and J by 4 bases, with 5 bases between. The germline CDR1 and CDR2 sequences are SGHTA and FQGNSA. CDR3 nucleotide sequence: TGTGCCAGCAGCCCCGTAGAGACCCAGTACTTC. Translating gives CASSPVETQYF.

The gene calls are TRBV6-1 and TRBJ1-1, with TRBD1 matching over 8 bases. Looked up from germline, CDR1 is MNHNS and CDR2 is SASEGT. Trimming removed 4 bases from V and 3 bases from J; junction bases left unmatched: 13. The CDR3 runs 17 residues. The CDR3 region is CASSVGQGGTFDTEAFF. The DNA for the CDR3 is TGTGCCAGCAGTGTAGGACAGGGAGGGACCTTCGACACTGAAGCTTTCTTT.

The chain combines TRBV28 with TRBJ2-3; TRBD1 matches at 7 bases. The trim removed 4 bases at V and 4 bases at J, leaving 11 bases unmatched. This CDR3 comprises 16 residues. Germline V gene sequence: CDR1 MDHEN, CDR2 SYDVKM. The CDR3 sequence is CASSSLGGRIADTQYF. The CDR3, as DNA: TGTGCCAGCAGTTCCTTAGGGGGCCGAATCGCAGATACGCAGTATTTT.

This clone has a single count. The V and J genes are TRBV2 and TRBJ2-7; the D is unclear. Germline assignment: CDR1 SNHLY and CDR2 FYNNEI. This CDR3 spans 12 amino acids. Trimming shortened V by 6 bases and J by 6 bases, and 12 bases separated the two germline ends. Written as DNA, the CDR3 is TGTGCCAGCAGGCCTAGACTTGGCGAGCAGTACTTC. Translating gives CASRPRLGEQYF.

The chain is built from TRBV2 and TRBJ1-5; weak D call: TRBD1 (6 bases). Looked up from germline, CDR1 is SNHLY and CDR2 is FYNNEI. The CDR3 is 14 amino acids. Trimming took off 7 bases at V and 4 bases at J, with 14 bases between the two ends. The CDR3 DNA reads TGTGCCAGCAACCCACAAGGGGGAAATCAGCCCCAGCATTTT. It translates to CASNPQGGNQPQHF.

The chain employs TRBV5-1 and TRBJ2-1, with D possibly matching TRBD2 (5 bases). Trimming shortened V by 4 bases and J by 7 bases, and 15 bases separated the two germline ends. There are 14 residues in the CDR3. The germline CDR1 and CDR2 sequences are SGHRS and YFSETQ. CDR3 sequence reads: CASSPGLGGNEQFF. In nucleotides, the CDR3 is TGCGCCAGCAGCCCGGGTTTAGGCGGGAATGAGCAGTTCTTC.

Comments on this clone: A junction end diverges from the germline sequence, so it may reflect a read error. The V gene is TRBV11-2, the J gene TRBJ2-7; 7 positions agree with TRBD1. The CDR3 runs to 15 residues. Germline CDR1 reads SGHAT; CDR2 reads FQNNGV. CDR3 nucleotides: TGTGCCAGCAGCTTAGATCCGGGACAGCCCTACGGGCAGTACTTC. Translating it yields CASSLDPGQPYGQYF.

The J gene is TRBJ1-2, the V gene TRBV19, with a tentative D call TRBD1 (6 bases). The length of the CDR3 is 18 residues. V was pared by 1 base and J by 6 bases, with 24 bases between. In germline, CDR1 is LNHDA, CDR2 SQIVND (reference sequence). The chain's CDR3 is CASSIVGRGRGISNGYTF. Written as DNA, the CDR3 is TGTGCCAGTAGTATAGTGGGGAGGGGCAGGGGTATCTCAAATGGCTACACCTTC.

This chain uses TRBV11-3 with TRBJ2-1, with a weak D call TRBD1 (5 bases). Germline CDR1 and CDR2: SGHNT and YENEEA. CDR3 length: 16 residues. Trimming cost V 1 base and J 5 bases, with 15 bases left between them. The CDR3 here is CASSLGGSTPDNEQFF. CDR3 nucleotides: TGTGCCAGCAGCTTAGGGGGCAGCACCCCGGACAATGAGCAGTTCTTC.

The V gene is TRBV5-1, the J gene TRBJ2-3, with TRBD2 matching 7 bases. The germline V gene encodes CDR1 SGHRS and CDR2 YFSETQ. V lost 0 bases, J lost 5 bases, and 9 bases stayed unmatched. This CDR3 is built from 16 residues. As DNA, the CDR3 is TGCGCCAGCAGCTTGGGGGCGGGAGAAGTGGGAGATACGCAGTATTTT. It is translated as CASSLGAGEVGDTQYF.

V usage is TRBV9 and J usage is TRBJ2-7, with TRBD2 identical over 12 bases. V dropped 3 bases and J dropped 7; count of bases not matched to a gene: 5. The CDR3 is 14 amino acids. Germline V lookup: CDR1 SGDLS, CDR2 YYNGEE. CDR3 sequence: CASSALLAGGEQYF. CDR3 nucleotides: TGTGCCAGCAGCGCGTTACTAGCGGGGGGTGAGCAGTACTTC.

V is TRBV11-3 and J is TRBJ2-2; 8 bases match TRBD2. After removal of 3 bases from V and 5 bases from J, the junction contained 11 bases not matched to a gene. This CDR3 has 17 residues. Germline V gene sequence: CDR1 SGHNT, CDR2 YENEEA. The CDR3 DNA reads TGTGCCAGCAGCTTTCCGGGGGGGGCCCCCGTGACCGGGGAGCTGTTTTTT. This codes for CASSFPGGAPVTGELFF. Variable domain in full (rest from reference TRBV11-3 and TRBJ2-2): EAGVVQSPRYKIIEKKQPVAFWCNPISGHNTLYWYLQNLGQGPELLIRYENEEAVDDSQLPKDRFSAERLKGVDSTLKIQPAELGDSAVYLCASSFPGGAPVTGELFFGEGSRLTVL.

The chain employs TRBV18 and TRBJ1-1; 8 bases are a match to TRBD1. Trimming at V came to 2 bases and at J to 5 bases, leaving 4 bases not matched to a gene. The CDR3 is made up of 14 amino acids. CDR1 and CDR2 from the germline V gene are KGHSH and LQKENI. CDR3 nucleotides: TGTGCCAGCTCACCAGGACAGGGAACGACTGAAGCTTTCTTT. Amino acids: CASSPGQGTTEAFF. The full variable domain, rest sourced from reference TRBV18 and TRBJ1-1, is NAGVMQNPRHLVRRRGQEARLRCSPMKGHSHVYWYRQLPEEGLKFMVYLQKENIIDESGMPKERFSAEFPKEGPSILRIQQVVRGDSAAYFCASSPGQGTTEAFFGQGTRLTVV.

The chain combines TRBV5-6 with TRBJ1-3; D is unresolved. Trimming removed 2 bases from V and 3 bases from J, with 6 bases in between. Germline V gene lookup returns CDR1 SGHDT and CDR2 YYEEEE. This CDR3 comprises 13 residues. The CDR3, as DNA: TGTGCCAGCAGCTTCAACAGTGGAAACACCATATATTTT. Its translation: CASSFNSGNTIYF.

This chain connects TRBV5-4 to TRBJ2-3; possible D gene TRBD1, 6 bases. Germline assignment: CDR1 SGHNT and CDR2 YYREEE (reference sequence). Trimming took 0 bases from V and 0 from J, leaving 11 bases between them. This CDR3 has 16 amino acids. In DNA form, the CDR3 reads TGTGCCAGCAGCTTGGGCGGACAGTCTAGCACAGATACGCAGTATTTT. Its protein is CASSLGGQSSTDTQYF.

Only one count was recorded for this clone. This chain uses TRBV9 with TRBJ2-1; D gene ambiguous. Germline CDR1 and CDR2: SGDLS and YYNGEE. Trimming stripped 4 bases from V and 8 bases from J, with 10 bases between. CDR3 size: 12 residues. The CDR3 bases are TGTGCCAGCAGCTCCCGACTGTATGAGCAGTTCTTC. It specifies CASSSRLYEQFF.

This sequence joins TRBV19 and TRBJ2-4, with TRBD1 as a possible D gene (5 bases). Germline CDR1 LNHDA, CDR2 SQIVND (reference sequence). Trimming removed 4 bases from V and 2 bases from J, with 9 bases in between. The CDR3 is 14 residues long. The chain's CDR3 is CASSTRESKNIQYF. The CDR3 DNA follows: TGTGCCAGTAGTACCAGGGAATCCAAAAACATTCAGTACTTC.

The V gene is TRBV19, the J gene TRBJ1-4; 8 bases map to TRBD1. Germline-derived CDR1 and CDR2 are LNHDA and SQIVND (reference sequence). The CDR3 length is 15 residues. V gave up 8 bases and J gave up 3 bases; unmatched junction bases: 8. DNA of the CDR3: TGTGCCAGTCTGGGACCGGGACAGGCTAATGAAAAACTGTTTTTT. Amino acid sequence: CASLGPGQANEKLFF.

This clone was seen only once. The V and J genes are TRBV19 and TRBJ2-5; TRBD1 matches 9 bases. CDR3 length: 15 residues. CDR1 and CDR2 from the germline V gene are LNHDA and SQIVND (reference sequence). V lost 6 bases to trimming and J lost 4 bases; unmatched junction nucleotides: 9. CDR3 region: CASRHVGQGLETQYF. The CDR3, as DNA: TGTGCCAGTAGACATGTGGGACAGGGTTTAGAGACCCAGTACTTC.

The chain links TRBV9 to TRBJ1-6; a weak D match, TRBD1 (5 bases). Germline assignment: CDR1 SGDLS and CDR2 YYNGEE. The germline V and J ends were trimmed by 4 bases and 11 bases, with 16 bases remaining between them. CDR3 size: 14 residues. The CDR3 reads CASSPPDPGAPLHF. CDR3 DNA sequence: TGTGCCAGCAGCCCCCCAGACCCGGGGGCACCCCTCCACTTT.

The chain combines TRBV30 with TRBJ1-5; 7 bases agree with TRBD1. This CDR3 spans 14 amino acids. The V and J ends lost 0 bases and 6 bases, in that order; junction bases with no gene match: 5. Germline V CDR1 and CDR2: GTSNPN, SVGIG (reference sequence). In nucleotides, the CDR3 is TGTGCCTGGAGTGTACTTCAGGGGGGTCAGCCCCAGCATTTT. Translating gives CAWSVLQGGQPQHF.

This chain links TRBV2 with TRBJ2-1, with D perhaps matching TRBD2 (6 bases). Trimming cost V 6 bases and J 8 bases, with 17 bases left between them. Germline CDR1 SNHLY, CDR2 FYNNEI. The CDR3 has 14 amino acids. This CDR3 is CASRGTGAFDEQFF. CDR3 coding DNA: TGTGCCAGCAGGGGGACTGGAGCCTTCGATGAGCAGTTCTTC.

The rearrangement uses TRBV11-2 and TRBJ2-3; D is uncertain. The germline CDR1 and CDR2 sequences are SGHAT and FQNNGV. CDR3 length: 15 amino acids. V dropped 0 bases and J dropped 0 bases, with 7 bases sitting between them. CDR3: CASSLEYISTDTQYF. As DNA, the CDR3 is TGTGCCAGCAGCTTAGAATATATTAGCACAGATACGCAGTATTTT. Looking up the rest from reference TRBV11-2 and TRBJ2-3 gives the full variable domain: EAGVAQSPRYKIIEKRQSVAFWCNPISGHATLYWYQQILGQGPKLLIQFQNNGVVDDSQLPKDRFSAERLKGVDSTLKIQPAKLEDSAVYLCASSLEYISTDTQYFGPGTRLTVL.